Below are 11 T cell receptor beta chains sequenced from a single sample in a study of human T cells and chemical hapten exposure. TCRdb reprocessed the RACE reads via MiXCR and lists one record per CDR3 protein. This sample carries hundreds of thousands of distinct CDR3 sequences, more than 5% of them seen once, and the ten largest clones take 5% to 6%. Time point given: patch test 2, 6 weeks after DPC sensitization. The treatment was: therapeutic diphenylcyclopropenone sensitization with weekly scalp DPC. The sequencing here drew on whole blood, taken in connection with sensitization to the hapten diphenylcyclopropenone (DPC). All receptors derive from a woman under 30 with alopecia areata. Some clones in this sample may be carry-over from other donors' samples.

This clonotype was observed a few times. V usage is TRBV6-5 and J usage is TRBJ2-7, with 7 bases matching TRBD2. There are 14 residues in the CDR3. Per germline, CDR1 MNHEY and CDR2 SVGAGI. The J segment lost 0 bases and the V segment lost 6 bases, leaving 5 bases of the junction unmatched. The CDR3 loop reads CASRGGTVSYEQYF. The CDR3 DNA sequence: TGTGCCAGCAGGGGAGGGACGGTCTCCTACGAGCAGTACTTC.

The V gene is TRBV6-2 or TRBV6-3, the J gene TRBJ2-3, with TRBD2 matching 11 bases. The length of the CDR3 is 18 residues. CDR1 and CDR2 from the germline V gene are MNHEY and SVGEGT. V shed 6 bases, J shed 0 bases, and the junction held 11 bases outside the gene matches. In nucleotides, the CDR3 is TGTGCCAGCAGACGTCCTAGCGGGGGGCTCACTAGCACAGATACGCAGTATTTT. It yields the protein CASRRPSGGLTSTDTQYF.

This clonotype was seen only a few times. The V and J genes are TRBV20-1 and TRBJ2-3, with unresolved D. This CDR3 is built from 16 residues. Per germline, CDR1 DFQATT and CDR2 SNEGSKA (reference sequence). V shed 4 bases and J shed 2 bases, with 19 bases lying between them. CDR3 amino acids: CSAISHSTIVTDTQYF. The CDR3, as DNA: TGCAGTGCTATAAGCCACAGCACGATCGTCACAGATACGCAGTATTTT.

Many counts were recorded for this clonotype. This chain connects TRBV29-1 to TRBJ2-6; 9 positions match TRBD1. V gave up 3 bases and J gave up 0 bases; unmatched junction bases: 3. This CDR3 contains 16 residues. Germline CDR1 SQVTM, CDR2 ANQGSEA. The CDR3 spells CSVEGQGSSGANVLTF. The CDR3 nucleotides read TGCAGCGTTGAGGGACAGGGTTCCTCTGGGGCCAACGTCCTGACTTTC.

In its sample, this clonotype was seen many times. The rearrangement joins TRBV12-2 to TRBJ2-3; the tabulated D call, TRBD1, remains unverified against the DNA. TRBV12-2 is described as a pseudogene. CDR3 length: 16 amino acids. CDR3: CASRPRLLRGTDTQYF. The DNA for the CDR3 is TGTGCAAGTCGCCCCCGACTTCTCCGGGGCACAGATACGCAGTATTTT.

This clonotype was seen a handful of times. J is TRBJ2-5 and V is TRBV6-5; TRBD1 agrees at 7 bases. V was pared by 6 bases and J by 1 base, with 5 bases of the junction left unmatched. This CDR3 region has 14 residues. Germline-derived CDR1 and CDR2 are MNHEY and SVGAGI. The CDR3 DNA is TGTGCCAGCAGCACAGGGGACCTCCAAGAGACCCAGTACTTC. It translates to CASSTGDLQETQYF.

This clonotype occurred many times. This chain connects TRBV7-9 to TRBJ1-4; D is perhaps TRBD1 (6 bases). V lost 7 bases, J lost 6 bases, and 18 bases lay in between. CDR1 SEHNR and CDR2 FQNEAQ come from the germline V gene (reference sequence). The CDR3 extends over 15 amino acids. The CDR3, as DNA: TGTGCCAGCACCCCCATCGGGCAGGGGCATGAAAAACTGTTTTTT. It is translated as CASTPIGQGHEKLFF.

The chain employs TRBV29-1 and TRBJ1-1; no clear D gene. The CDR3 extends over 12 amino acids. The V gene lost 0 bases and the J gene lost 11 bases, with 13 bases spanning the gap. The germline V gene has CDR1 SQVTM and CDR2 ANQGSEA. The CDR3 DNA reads TGCAGCGTTGAAGAAGAGCTGGGGAGGGCTTTCTTT. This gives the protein CSVEEELGRAFF.

Here the CDR3 reads CASSLGGGALDEQYF. CDR3 DNA sequence: TGTGCCAGCAGTTTGGGCGGGGGGGCACTCGACGAGCAGTACTTC. The J gene is TRBJ2-7, the V gene TRBV27; 9 bases align to TRBD2. The CDR3 consists of 15 residues. The J segment lost 5 bases and the V segment lost 3 bases, leaving 8 bases of the junction unmatched. Per the germline V gene, CDR1 is MNHEY and CDR2 is SMNVEV (reference sequence).

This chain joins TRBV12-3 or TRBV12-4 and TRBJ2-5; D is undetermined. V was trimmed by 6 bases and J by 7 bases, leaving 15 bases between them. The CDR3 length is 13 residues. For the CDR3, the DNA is TGTGCCAGCAGCCTCGAGCTTTCGGGGACCCAGTACTTC. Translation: CASSLELSGTQYF.

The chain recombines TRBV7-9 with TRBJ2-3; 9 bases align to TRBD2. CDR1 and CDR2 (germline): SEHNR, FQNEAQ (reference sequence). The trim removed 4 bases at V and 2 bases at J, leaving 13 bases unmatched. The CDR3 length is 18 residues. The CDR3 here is CASSSPRASGDTTDTQYF. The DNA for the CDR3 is TGTGCCAGCAGCTCCCCGAGGGCTAGCGGGGATACCACAGATACGCAGTATTTT.